This TCR beta chain emerged from a study of sequential checkpoint blockade in melanoma. For the study at large: Patients were randomized 1:1 to nivolumab-then-ipilimumab or ipilimumab-then-nivolumab first-line. After both sequences, patients received maintenance nivolumab.

Germline V gene sequence: CDR1 LNHNV, CDR2 YYDKDF (reference sequence). V trimming: 2 bases; J trimming: 0 bases; junction bases outside the gene matches: 10. The CDR3 loop spans 19 amino acids. As to treatment: randomized to nivolumab then ipilimumab (arm A) or the reverse (arm B). Live CD3+CD8+ CD19− CD56− cells were sorted from PBMCs. Sequencing used immunoSEQ multiplex PCR; TCRdb keeps in-frame clones, though not all of them. The table shows 15,000 to 20,000 clones, with roughly 69% occurring only once. This receptor was taken from a human donor with melanoma. The sequenced sample was CD8+ T cells sorted from blood (inferred from file names), obtained from a patient given nivolumab and ipilimumab in sequence. This chain joins TRBV15 and TRBJ2-3, with 11 bases that match TRBD2. CDR3 DNA: TGTGCCACCAGCAGACCTGGGACAGGGACTAGCGGTAGCACAGATACGCAGTATTTT. It translates to CATSRPGTGTSGSTDTQYF.